This T cell receptor beta chain was identified during a study of breast tumors, draining lymph nodes, adjacent tissues (dated by TCRdb to 2016 to 2018). Background for the entire study: Breast cancer patients provided tumor, adjacent nontumor tissue and axillary lymph nodes, and the study compared the TCR beta repertoires across these three sources. The study aimed to assess the relationships and possible T-cell exchange between tumor, surrounding tissue and draining lymph node repertoires in human breast cancer. The full study reports these points: A scenario in which most tumor T cells derive from the lymph node and then expand within tumor tissue was judged to be consistent with the data. Tumors showed preferential V and J gene usage, and their T-cell repertoire diversity fell below that of lymph nodes yet above that of nontumor tissue. Tumor and nontumor tissue repertoires were significantly more similar in luminal-like than in basal-like breast cancer. Rather than being directly demonstrated, the conclusion that tumor T cells originate in lymph nodes was presented as consistent with a hypothesis.

The lymph node samples were taken from the axillary draining lymph nodes of breast cancer patients. The CDR3 starts with the cysteine, ends with the phenylalanine, and has 14 residues. Of the read, only the CDR3 DNA is kept; its 42 bases are in frame from base 1. The germline V gene sets CDR1 to SGHVS and CDR2 to FQNEAQ. The V end gives up 4 bases and the J end 6 bases, leaving 7 bases in the junction not matched to a gene. This clonotype came up many times. Its antigen is currently not known. Base qualities are not at hand, and no much larger clone is one base apart. Sequencing took place on an Illumina HiSeq 2000. Multiplex PCR amplification was used to generate the TCR beta chain libraries. The amplified TCR beta chain products were analyzed by high-throughput sequencing. TCRdb applied fastp at Q25 and MiXCR to the public reads, then kept only in-frame beta chains. Merged by CDR3 protein, the rows form single entries marked with the most common genes and DNA. The sample records about 230,000 distinct CDR3 sequences, 32% of which are singletons. Together, the top ten hold 1.2% to 1.5% of the sample.

The source of this sequence is a female donor with breast cancer. Some clones in this sample may be carry-over from other donors' samples. The sample was axillary lymph node tissue. The chain is made from TRBV7-8 and TRBJ2-7, and 9 junctional nucleotides match TRBD1. The DNA sequence reads TGTGCCAGCAGCTCGAGGACAGGGGTCCCCGAGCAGTACTTC. It is translated as CASSSRTGVPEQYF.